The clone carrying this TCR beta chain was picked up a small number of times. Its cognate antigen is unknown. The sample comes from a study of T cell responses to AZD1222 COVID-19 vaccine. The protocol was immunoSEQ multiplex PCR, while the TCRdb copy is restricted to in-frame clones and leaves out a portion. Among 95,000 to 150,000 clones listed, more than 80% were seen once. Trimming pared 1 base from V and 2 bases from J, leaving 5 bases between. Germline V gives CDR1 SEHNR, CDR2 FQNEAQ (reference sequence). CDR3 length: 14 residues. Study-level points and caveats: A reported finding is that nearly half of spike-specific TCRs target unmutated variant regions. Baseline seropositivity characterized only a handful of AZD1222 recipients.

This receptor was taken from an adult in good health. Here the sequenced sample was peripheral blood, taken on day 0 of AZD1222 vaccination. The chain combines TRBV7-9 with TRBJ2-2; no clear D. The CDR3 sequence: CASSLVTNTGELFF. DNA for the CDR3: TGTGCCAGCAGCTTAGTGACTAACACCGGGGAGCTGTTTTTT.